This TCR beta chain was sequenced during a study of cytomegalovirus exposure and HLA in healthy donors. Germline CDR1 SGHNT, CDR2 YYREEE (reference sequence). V dropped 5 bases and J dropped 4; count of bases not matched to a gene: 3. The CDR3 covers 14 residues. PCR used 60 Vbeta primers and 13 Jbeta primers. Clones were sequenced by immunoSEQ multiplex PCR, and TCRdb holds only the in-frame ones, with some missing. The data contain more than 200,000 clones, more than 70% of them singletons. Regarding the study as a whole: HLA-A and HLA-B allele assignments for most subjects were reportedly predicted accurately using TCR beta sequences.

A note on this clone: Its specificity is not known.

The sample was PBMCs. V gene TRBV5-4 combines with J gene TRBJ2-1; 10 bases fit TRBD2. The receptor was isolated from a human donor in good health. DNA for the CDR3: TGTGCCAGCAGAGAGCGGGAGGGGTACAATGAGCAGTTCTTC. Amino acids: CASREREGYNEQFF.